The present TCR beta chain was sequenced within a study of cytomegalovirus exposure and HLA in healthy donors. Healthy bone marrow donors made up the donors. The germline gives CDR1 LNHNV, CDR2 YYDKDF (reference sequence). The trim removed 1 base at V and 2 bases at J, leaving 1 base unmatched. This CDR3 is built from 15 residues. PCR amplification relied on 60 Vbeta primers (plus 13 Jbeta primers). TCRdb's table, derived via immunoSEQ multiplex PCR, lists solely in-frame clones and lacks some. The sample's table shows 130,000 or so clones. The specimen was PBMCs. The chain combines TRBV15 with TRBJ1-5; 8 bases match TRBD1. The TCR sequence derives from a woman aged 40 to 50 in good health and CMV-seropositive. This chain's CDR3 is CATSRGGQGNQPQHF. In DNA, the CDR3 is TGTGCCACCAGCAGAGGGGGACAGGGCAATCAGCCCCAGCATTTT.